This TCR beta chain comes out of a study of beta chain features in type 1 diabetes. Expressed TCRB transcripts got sequenced, as all isolated RNA was reverse transcribed. The data were produced by immunoSEQ multiplex PCR, yet TCRdb's version contains in-frame clones alone and is incomplete. The data hold about 350,000 clones, with around 20% observed a single time. Per the germline V gene, CDR1 is LNHDA and CDR2 is SQIVND (reference sequence). This CDR3 comprises 14 residues. Germline trimming cut 9 bases from V and 13 bases from J; bases unmatched to any gene: 17. A sort by CD45RO/CCR7/CD25/CD127/CD95/CD27 yielded CD4+ naive, central memory, regulatory and stem cell-like memory cells.

The genes are TRBV19 and TRBJ1-4; 7 positions agree with TRBD1. This clonotype originated in a woman between 18 and 30 years old in good health. Sequenced material: naive CD4+ T cells from blood. The CDR3 nucleotides read TGTGCCAGCAACCAAAGGGACAGCGTCGAGGGACTGTTTTTT. Its translation: CASNQRDSVEGLFF.